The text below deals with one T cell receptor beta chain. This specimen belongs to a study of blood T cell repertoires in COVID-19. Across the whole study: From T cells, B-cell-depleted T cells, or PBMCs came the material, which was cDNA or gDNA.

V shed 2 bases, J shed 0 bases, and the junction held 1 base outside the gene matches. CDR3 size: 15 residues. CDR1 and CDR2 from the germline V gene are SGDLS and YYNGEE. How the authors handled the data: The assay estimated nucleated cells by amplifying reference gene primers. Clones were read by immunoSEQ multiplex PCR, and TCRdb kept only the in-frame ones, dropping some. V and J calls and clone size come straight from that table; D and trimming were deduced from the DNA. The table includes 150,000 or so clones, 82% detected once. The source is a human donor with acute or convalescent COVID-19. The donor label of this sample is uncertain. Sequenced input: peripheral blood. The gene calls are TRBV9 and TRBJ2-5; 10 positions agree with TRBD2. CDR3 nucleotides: TGTGCCAGCAGCGTGGGACTAGCGAACCAAGAGACCCAGTACTTC. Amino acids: CASSVGLANQETQYF.